Shown below are 27 T cell receptor beta chains from a single sample sequenced in a study of cytomegalovirus exposure and HLA in healthy donors. The PCR ran on 60 Vbeta and 13 Jbeta primers. Sequencing was performed with immunoSEQ multiplex PCR; in TCRdb, only in-frame clones are kept and a portion is missing. The sample has about 90,000 clones; 65% to 80% are singletons. Sample: PBMCs. Receptor source: a woman aged 50 to 60 in good health and CMV-seropositive.

The table lists this clone with a count of one. V usage is TRBV6-1 and J usage is TRBJ1-4; a weak D match, TRBD1 (5 bases). Germline lookup yields CDR1 MNHNS and CDR2 SASEGT. The V end lost 2 bases, the J end lost 7 bases, and 11 bases lay between the germline ends. The CDR3 is made up of 14 amino acids. The CDR3 is CASSEIGRVEKLFF. The CDR3, as DNA: TGTGCCAGCAGTGAAATCGGCAGGGTTGAAAAACTGTTTTTT.

The chain uses TRBV7-9 and TRBJ2-1; 8 positions match TRBD2. J gave up 8 bases and V 8 bases, and 2 bases lay outside the gene matches. The CDR3 contains 11 residues. CDR1 SEHNR and CDR2 FQNEAQ come from the germline V gene (reference sequence). CDR3 amino acids: CASEGLDEQFF. The CDR3, as DNA: TGTGCCAGCGAGGGACTAGATGAGCAGTTCTTC.

The chain joins TRBV2 to TRBJ2-1, with 7 positions matching TRBD2. CDR3 length equals 19 residues. From germline, CDR1 is SNHLY and CDR2 FYNNEI. V lost 0 bases and J lost 1; bases outside the gene matches: 12. Here the CDR3 DNA reads TGTGCCAGCAGTGAAGCCTGGGGGAGGGGCGGAGGTTCCTACAATGAGCAGTTCTTC. Amino acids: CASSEAWGRGGGSYNEQFF.

The chain carries TRBV5-6 and TRBJ1-5; weak D call: TRBD1 (5 bases). V lost 0 bases to trimming and J lost 1 base, with 8 bases between them. The CDR3 runs to 15 residues. The germline gives CDR1 SGHDT, CDR2 YYEEEE. This CDR3 is CASSLGGRSNQPQHF. The CDR3 DNA follows: TGTGCCAGCAGCTTGGGGGGCAGGAGCAATCAGCCCCAGCATTTT.

A few counts support this clone. The chain combines TRBV11-3 with TRBJ2-5, with 7 bases fitting TRBD1. With 4 bases clipped from V and 4 bases from J, the junction kept 9 bases outside the gene matches. The CDR3 covers 15 residues. Germline-derived CDR1 and CDR2 are SGHNT and YENEEA. The CDR3 region has the DNA TGTGCCAGCAGCTCAGACAGGGCTCCCCCAGAGACCCAGTACTTC. Its protein is CASSSDRAPPETQYF.

This clone has only a few counts. The rearrangement links TRBV5-4 to TRBJ2-1; 11 bases line up with TRBD2. With 0 bases clipped from V and 9 bases from J, the junction kept 5 bases outside the gene matches. This CDR3 contains 15 residues. Germline values: CDR1 SGHNT, CDR2 YYREEE (reference sequence). CDR3 sequence: CASSLVSGRAGEQFF. CDR3 sequence (DNA): TGTGCCAGCAGCTTGGTTAGCGGGAGGGCGGGTGAGCAGTTCTTC.

The V and J genes are TRBV11-2 and TRBJ2-7, with TRBD2 matching 10 bases. J was trimmed by 1 base and V by 4 bases; bases with no gene match: 4. Germline assignment: CDR1 SGHAT and CDR2 FQNNGV. The CDR3 runs 15 residues. Here the CDR3 reads CASSSRTSGSYEQYF. The DNA of the CDR3 is TGTGCCAGCAGCTCAAGGACTAGCGGTTCCTACGAGCAGTACTTC.

This clone was detected only a few times. The CDR3 coding sequence is TGTGCCAGCAGCTTGCCCGACAGGGGGCAGAGCCATGAGCAGTTCTTC. It codes for CASSLPDRGQSHEQFF. The chain couples TRBV5-4 to TRBJ2-1; TRBD1 aligns across 10 bases. The V and J ends lost 1 base and 8 bases, in that order; junction bases with no gene match: 9. CDR1 and CDR2 from the germline V gene are SGHNT and YYREEE (reference sequence). This CDR3 comprises 16 residues.

This clone turned up a few times. This chain links TRBV11-2 with TRBJ2-2, with D maybe TRBD1 (5 bases). Germline V gene sequence: CDR1 SGHAT, CDR2 FQNNGV. The CDR3 spans 15 residues. Trimming shortened V by 0 bases and J by 1 base, and 6 bases separated the two germline ends. The CDR3 region is CASSLEGQNTGELFF. The CDR3 bases are TGTGCCAGCAGCTTAGAGGGGCAGAACACCGGGGAGCTGTTTTTT.

The chain joins TRBV5-1 to TRBJ2-7; 8 bases align to TRBD2. This CDR3 is 17 amino acids long. The trim removed 0 bases at V and 6 bases at J, leaving 14 bases unmatched. From germline, CDR1 is SGHRS and CDR2 YFSETQ. CDR3 protein: CASSLAGRGLDPSEQYF. DNA for the CDR3: TGCGCCAGCAGCTTGGCTGGGAGGGGACTAGACCCGAGCGAGCAGTACTTC. Variable domain in full (rest from reference TRBV5-1 and TRBJ2-7): KAGVTQTPRYLIKTRGQQVTLSCSPISGHRSVSWYQQTPGQGLQFLFEYFSETQRNKGNFPGRFSGRQFSNSRSEMNVSTLELGDSALYLCASSLAGRGLDPSEQYFGPGTRLTVT.

This chain uses TRBV29-1 with TRBJ1-5, with D possibly TRBD1 on 5 matching bases. The ends were cut back, 6 bases at V and 6 bases at J, with 15 bases in the middle. Germline values: CDR1 SQVTM, CDR2 ANQGSEA. The CDR3 has 13 residues. The DNA for the CDR3 is TGCAGCGTCCAGAGTGGGGCAAGTCAGCCCCAGCATTTT. It encodes CSVQSGASQPQHF.

This clone showed up just a few times. This sequence joins TRBV7-9 and TRBJ2-1, with 8 bases aligning to TRBD1. V was pared by 1 base and J by 6 bases, with 2 bases of the junction left unmatched. Per the germline V gene, CDR1 is SEHNR and CDR2 is FQNEAQ (reference sequence). CDR3 length: 14 amino acids. CDR3 nucleotides: TGTGCCAGCAGCTTAGAGGACAGGGCCAATGAGCAGTTCTTC. Translating gives CASSLEDRANEQFF.

This chain joins TRBV15 and TRBJ1-2; D is undetermined. Trimming removed 0 bases at V and 7 bases at J, with 12 bases between. CDR1 and CDR2 from the germline V gene are LNHNV and YYDKDF (reference sequence). The CDR3 totals 14 residues. The CDR3 loop reads CATSREGQRGGYTF. In nucleotides, the CDR3 is TGTGCCACCAGCAGAGAAGGGCAGCGGGGTGGCTACACCTTC.

The table lists this clone with a few counts. The rearrangement joins TRBV6-4 to TRBJ2-1; weak D call: TRBD2 (6 bases). Trimming took 4 bases from V and 7 from J, leaving 14 bases between them. This CDR3 has 14 amino acids. The germline V gene has CDR1 MRHNA and CDR2 SNTAGT. The CDR3 sequence is CASSGNTLANEQFF. The DNA for the CDR3 is TGTGCCAGCAGTGGAAATACACTAGCAAATGAGCAGTTCTTC.

V usage is TRBV28 and J usage is TRBJ2-2; perhaps TRBD2 as D (5 bases). The V and J ends lost 5 bases and 6 bases respectively, with 13 bases between them. Germline V CDR1 and CDR2: MDHEN, SYDVKM. The CDR3 runs 14 residues. CDR3: CASSPRAEAGELFF. DNA of the CDR3: TGTGCCAGCAGTCCCCGGGCGGAGGCCGGGGAGCTGTTTTTT.

The CDR3: CASRTAANYGYTF. CDR3 coding DNA: TGTGCCAGCCGCACAGCAGCTAACTATGGCTACACCTTC. The rearrangement links TRBV28 to TRBJ1-2; D remains ambiguous. Per germline, CDR1 MDHEN and CDR2 SYDVKM. V lost 8 bases and J lost 0, with 10 bases in between. The CDR3 is made up of 13 amino acids.

The CDR3 DNA follows: TGTGCCAGCAGCTTAGGAGGGGGTCCCGGGGAGCTGTTTTTT. It yields the protein CASSLGGGPGELFF. The chain is built from TRBV7-9 and TRBJ2-2, with a tentative D call TRBD1 (6 bases). Trimming removed 1 base from V and 6 bases from J, with 9 bases in between. CDR3 size: 14 residues. Germline V gene data show CDR1 as SEHNR and CDR2 as FQNEAQ (reference sequence).

The chain has TRBV7-2 and TRBJ2-1, with D perhaps matching TRBD2 (6 bases). V lost 1 base to trimming and J lost 0 bases, with 7 bases between them. This CDR3 spans 15 amino acids. Per germline, CDR1 SGHTA and CDR2 FQGNSA. DNA for the CDR3: TGTGCCAGCAGCTTAGACGGGAGCTCCTACAATGAGCAGTTCTTC. Protein sequence: CASSLDGSSYNEQFF.

This clone showed up just a few times. The V gene is TRBV2, the J gene TRBJ1-1; 9 nucleotides agree with TRBD1. Trimming removed 6 bases from V and 0 bases from J; junction bases left unmatched: 5. CDR1 and CDR2 from the germline V gene are SNHLY and FYNNEI. The CDR3 length is 15 residues. The CDR3 DNA sequence: TGTGCCAGCAGCTTAGGGACAGGGATGAACACTGAAGCTTTCTTT. Protein product: CASSLGTGMNTEAFF.

The rearrangement uses TRBV6-1 and TRBJ2-2; the match to TRBD2 covers 7 bases. The CDR3 spans 17 residues. CDR1 MNHNS and CDR2 SASEGT come from the germline V gene. The V segment lost 0 bases and the J segment 0 bases; nucleotides outside the gene matches: 4. The CDR3 region is CASSEARLAANTGELFF. The CDR3 bases are TGTGCCAGCAGTGAAGCGCGGCTAGCGGCGAACACCGGGGAGCTGTTTTTT.

The V gene is TRBV6-4, the J gene TRBJ2-1; D possibly corresponds to TRBD2 (5 bases). CDR1 is MRHNA, CDR2 SNTAGT, per germline. V was cut by 5 bases and J by 4 bases, with 12 bases left in between. The CDR3 loop spans 14 amino acids. CDR3 in amino acids: CASSFPGIYNEQFF. The CDR3 DNA reads as TGTGCCAGCAGTTTTCCGGGGATTTACAATGAGCAGTTCTTC.

V gene TRBV7-3 combines with J gene TRBJ2-1, with TRBD1 matching over 11 bases. The germline CDR1 and CDR2 sequences are SGHTA and FQGTGA. The V segment lost 2 bases and the J segment 7 bases; nucleotides outside the gene matches: 7. The CDR3 has 16 residues. CDR3 loop: CASSLSRTGGENEQFF. The CDR3, as DNA: TGTGCCAGCAGCTTATCTCGGACAGGGGGCGAGAATGAGCAGTTCTTC. Variable domain in full (rest from reference TRBV7-3 and TRBJ2-1): GAGVSQTPSNKVTEKGKYVELRCDPISGHTALYWYRQSLGQGPEFLIYFQGTGAADDSGLPNDRFFAVRPEGSVSTLKIQRTERGDSAVYLCASSLSRTGGENEQFFGPGTRLTVL.

This chain uses TRBV28 with TRBJ2-6; 14 bases match TRBD2. Trimming at V came to 6 bases and at J to 0 bases, leaving 4 bases not matched to a gene. The CDR3 contains 18 residues. CDR1 is MDHEN and CDR2 is SYDVKM in the germline V gene. CDR3 amino acids: CASRGTSGSLSGANVLTF. CDR3 DNA: TGTGCCAGCAGGGGGACTAGCGGGAGCCTCTCTGGGGCCAACGTCCTGACTTTC.

This rearrangement joins TRBV6-5 to TRBJ2-7; maybe TRBD1 (5 bases). The CDR3 has 14 amino acids. Germline V CDR1 and CDR2: MNHEY, SVGAGI. Trimming removed 2 bases from V and 1 base from J, with 9 bases in between. The CDR3 loop reads CASSYIRGSYEQYF. In DNA, the CDR3 is TGTGCCAGCAGTTACATTAGGGGATCCTACGAGCAGTACTTC.

V is TRBV2 and J is TRBJ2-2; perhaps TRBD2 as D (6 bases). The CDR3 is 14 residues long. Trimming took off 7 bases at V and 1 base at J, with 10 bases between the two ends. CDR1 and CDR2 (germline): SNHLY, FYNNEI. CDR3 in DNA: TGTGCCAGCAAGGGCGGGATGAACACCGGGGAGCTGTTTTTT. This translates into CASKGGMNTGELFF.

This clone was counted only a few times. V is TRBV19 and J is TRBJ2-2; 9 bases are shared with TRBD2. The CDR3 has 17 residues. Germline V gene lookup returns CDR1 LNHDA and CDR2 SQIVND (reference sequence). After removal of 3 bases from V and 1 base from J, the junction contained 6 bases not matched to a gene. In DNA form, the CDR3 reads TGTGCCAGTAGTATTTGGTCTAGCGGGATGAACACCGGGGAGCTGTTTTTT. Its protein is CASSIWSSGMNTGELFF.

The rearrangement uses TRBV7-3 and TRBJ1-1; no definite D call. Trimming took 1 base from V and 1 from J, leaving 4 bases between them. This CDR3 is built from 13 residues. Germline V gene data show CDR1 as SGHTA and CDR2 as FQGTGA. DNA for the CDR3: TGTGCCAGCAGCTTAAACTCGAACACTGAAGCTTTCTTT. Protein sequence: CASSLNSNTEAFF.